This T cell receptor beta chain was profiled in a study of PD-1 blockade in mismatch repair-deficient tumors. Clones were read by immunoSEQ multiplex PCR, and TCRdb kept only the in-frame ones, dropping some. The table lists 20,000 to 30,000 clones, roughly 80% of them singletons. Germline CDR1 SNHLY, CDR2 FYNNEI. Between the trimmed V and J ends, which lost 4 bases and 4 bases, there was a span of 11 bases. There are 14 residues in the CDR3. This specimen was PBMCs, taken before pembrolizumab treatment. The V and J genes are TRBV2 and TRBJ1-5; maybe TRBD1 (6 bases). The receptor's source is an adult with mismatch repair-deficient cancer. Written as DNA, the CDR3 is TGTGCCAGCAGTGTGGGCCAGGGGAATCAGCCCCAGCATTTT. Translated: CASSVGQGNQPQHF. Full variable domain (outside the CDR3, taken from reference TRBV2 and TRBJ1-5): EPEVTQTPSHQVTQMGQEVILRCVPISNHLYFYWYRQILGQKVEFLVSFYNNEISEKSEIFDDQFSVERPDGSNFTLKIRSTKLEDSAMYFCASSVGQGNQPQHFGDGTRLSIL.